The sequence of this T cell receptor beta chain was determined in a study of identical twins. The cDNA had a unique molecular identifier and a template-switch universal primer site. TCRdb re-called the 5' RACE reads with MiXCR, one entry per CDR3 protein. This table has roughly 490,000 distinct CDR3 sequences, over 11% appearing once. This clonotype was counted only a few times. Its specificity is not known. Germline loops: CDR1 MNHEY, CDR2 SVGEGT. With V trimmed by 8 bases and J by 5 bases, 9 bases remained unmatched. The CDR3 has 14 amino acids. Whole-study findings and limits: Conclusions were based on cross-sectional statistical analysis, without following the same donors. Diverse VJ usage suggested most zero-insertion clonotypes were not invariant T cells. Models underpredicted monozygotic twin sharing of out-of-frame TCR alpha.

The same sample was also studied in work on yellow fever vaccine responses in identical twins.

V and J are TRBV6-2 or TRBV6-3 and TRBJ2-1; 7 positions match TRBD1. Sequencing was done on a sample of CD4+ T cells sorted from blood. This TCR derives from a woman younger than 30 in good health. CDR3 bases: TGTGCCAGCCAAAGCCGCGACAGGGACAATGAGCAGTTCTTC. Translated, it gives CASQSRDRDNEQFF.